A single T cell receptor (beta chain) is shown here with its context. The specificity of this receptor is unknown. No per-base quality is available; no much larger clone lies one base away. These data are taken from a study of T cell responses to AZD1222 COVID-19 vaccine (dated by TCRdb to the early 2020s). With respect to the entire study: AZD1222 recipients with second doses at about 4 weeks or about 12 weeks were pooled, because spike-specific TCR depth and breadth did not differ between schedules. TCR sequencing was performed for approximately 240 trial participants, of whom 207 were given two doses of AZD1222 and some 26 were given two doses of MenACWY control vaccine. Trial participants were enrolled by age into subgroups of 18-55, 56-69 and 70-plus years, and about 150, 27 and 61 TCR-sequenced participants, respectively, were included in these subgroups.

Per the publication, the time point label means: baseline before first vaccination. Samples from vaccinated people were obtained from the UK trials COV001 and COV002, which included a single-blind randomized controlled phase 2/3 trial of AZD1222 (ChAdOx1 nCoV-19) in healthy adults. Trial participant PBMC samples were collected at day 0 and day 28 after the second dose for TCRbeta chain sequencing. The germline V gene provides CDR1 SGHRS and CDR2 YFSETQ. Unmatched junction bases come to 3, with V trimmed by 4 bases and J by 3 bases. Its CDR3 holds 14 amino acids, cysteine through phenylalanine. CDR3 DNA is the only sequence kept; it has 42 bases, read in frame from the first base. The CDR3 regions of human TCRbeta chains were subjected to immunosequencing. Concerning the study's data processing: Repertoire TCRs were matched against a reference library of SARS-CoV-2-specific TCRs generated with the MIRA antigen-specificity platform. Breadth was defined as the fraction of unique TCRs that were SARS-CoV-2-associated. Depth was defined as the fraction of total T cells that were SARS-CoV-2-associated. Using the MIRA data, each spike-specific TCR was assigned both to the spike region to which the TCR was reactive and to a CD4 or CD8 class. Log10-transformed breadth and depth values were compared by one-way ANOVA with Sidak's multiple comparisons tests. The table comes from immuneACCESS by way of TCRdb, which keeps in-frame sequences with V and J called. Part of the clones is missing from these tables; in studies checked, under half for an unresolved V gene and the rest for unknown reasons. That table supplies the V and J calls and clone size; D and trimming were determined from the DNA. The sample includes about 130,000 clones, with more than 85% observed a single time. The ten largest clones take up 0.85% to 0.95% of the sample.

Here is what the overall study found, with its caveats: No day 14 peak-response samples were available, so repertoires were characterized only after the peak T cell response. After two AZD1222 doses, spike-specific TCR breadth and depth were significantly higher than at day 0 and than in MenACWY recipients. The 56-69-year group was small, and its depth increase did not reach significance, likely because of low power. Reportedly, almost half of the unique spike-specific TCRs recognized epitopes lying outside the regions that are mutated in the B.1.351 and B.1.1.7 variants. Most participants were white British and females outnumbered males, and the authors suggested that clonal diversity may have been underestimated. The whole spike protein was spanned by vaccine-associated CD4 TCRs, and dominant responses were seen in regions 160-218 and 743-854. Only a handful of AZD1222 recipients were SARS-CoV-2 seropositive at baseline, limiting conclusions about previously exposed vaccinees.

The source material was peripheral blood, sampled on day 0 of AZD1222 vaccination. The receptor was derived from an adult in good health. The sequence links TRBV5-1 to TRBJ2-5, with TRBD1 identical over 10 junction bases. The CDR3 sequence is CASSTGQGEETQYF. The sequenced DNA is TGCGCCAGCAGCACTGGACAGGGGGAAGAGACCCAGTACTTC.